This T cell receptor (beta chain) was captured by sequencing in a study of cytomegalovirus exposure and HLA in healthy donors. Findings and limits, study-wide: The tendency of first-cohort TCR clusters to co-occur in the 120 or so validation repertoires was the finding of a later analysis. A classifier reportedly called cytomegalovirus status with high sensitivity and specificity. Researchers catalogued about 150 TCR beta chains as cytomegalovirus-associated. CMV antigen specificity was confirmed in vitro for a few CMV-associated chains.

Assay used: immunoSEQ multiplex PCR; TCRdb lists only in-frame clones, some missing. The sample contains 200,000 or so clones, roughly 88% of which appear only once. Comments on this clone: Antigen specificity is unknown.

Trimming took 4 bases from V and 9 from J; bases not matched to a gene: 4. From germline, CDR1 is SGHRS and CDR2 YFSETQ. This CDR3 comprises 12 residues. Sequenced material: PBMCs. The origin of this receptor is a woman between 18 and 29 years old in good health and CMV-seronegative. The chain is built from TRBV5-1 and TRBJ2-3, with 8 bases fitting TRBD1. The CDR3 DNA is TGCGCCAGCAGCCTGGACAGGGTAACGCAGTATTTT. Protein product: CASSLDRVTQYF.